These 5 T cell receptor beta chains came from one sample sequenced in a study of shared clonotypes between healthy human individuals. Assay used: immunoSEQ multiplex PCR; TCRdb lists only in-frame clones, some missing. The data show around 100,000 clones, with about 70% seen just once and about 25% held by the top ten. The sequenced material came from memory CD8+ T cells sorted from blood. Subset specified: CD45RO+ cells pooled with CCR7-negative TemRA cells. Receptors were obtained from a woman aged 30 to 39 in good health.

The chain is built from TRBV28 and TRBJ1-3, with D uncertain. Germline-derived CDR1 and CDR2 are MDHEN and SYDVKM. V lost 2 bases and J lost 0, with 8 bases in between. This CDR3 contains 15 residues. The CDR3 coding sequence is TGTGCCAGCAGTTTAAGAGGAATCTCTGGAAACACCATATATTTT. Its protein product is CASSLRGISGNTIYF. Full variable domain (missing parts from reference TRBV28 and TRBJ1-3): DVKVTQSSRYLVKRTGEKVFLECVQDMDHENMFWYRQDPGLGLRLIYFSYDVKMKEKGDIPEGYSVSREKKERFSLILESASTNQTSMYLCASSLRGISGNTIYFGEGSWLTVV.

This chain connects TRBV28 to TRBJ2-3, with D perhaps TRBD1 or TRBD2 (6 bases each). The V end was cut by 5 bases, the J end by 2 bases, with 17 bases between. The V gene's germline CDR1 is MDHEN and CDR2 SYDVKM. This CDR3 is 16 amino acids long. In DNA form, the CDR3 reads TGTGCCAGCAGTCGGGGGCGGGCGGGGAACACAGATACGCAGTATTTT. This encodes CASSRGRAGNTDTQYF. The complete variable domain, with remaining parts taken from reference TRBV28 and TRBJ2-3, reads DVKVTQSSRYLVKRTGEKVFLECVQDMDHENMFWYRQDPGLGLRLIYFSYDVKMKEKGDIPEGYSVSREKKERFSLILESASTNQTSMYLCASSRGRAGNTDTQYFGPGTRLTVL.

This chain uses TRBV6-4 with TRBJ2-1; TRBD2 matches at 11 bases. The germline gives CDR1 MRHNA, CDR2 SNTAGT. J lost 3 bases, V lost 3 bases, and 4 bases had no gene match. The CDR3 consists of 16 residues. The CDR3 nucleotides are TGTGCCAGCAGTGAGGCCGGGACTAGCGGCTACAATGAGCAGTTCTTC. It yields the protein CASSEAGTSGYNEQFF.

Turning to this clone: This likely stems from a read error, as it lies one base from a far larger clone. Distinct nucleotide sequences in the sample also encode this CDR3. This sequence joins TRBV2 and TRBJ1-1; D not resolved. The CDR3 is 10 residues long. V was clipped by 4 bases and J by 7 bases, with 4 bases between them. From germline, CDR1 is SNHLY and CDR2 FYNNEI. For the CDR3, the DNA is TGTGCCAGCAGTGTTGGTGAAGCTTTCTTT. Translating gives CASSVGEAFF.

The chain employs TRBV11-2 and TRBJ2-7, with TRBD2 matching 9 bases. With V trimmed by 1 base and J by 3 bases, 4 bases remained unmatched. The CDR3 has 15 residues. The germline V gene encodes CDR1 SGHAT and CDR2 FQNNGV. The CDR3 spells CASSLAASGVYEQYF. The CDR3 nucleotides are TGTGCCAGCAGCTTAGCGGCTAGCGGGGTCTACGAGCAGTACTTC. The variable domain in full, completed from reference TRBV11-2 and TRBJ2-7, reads EAGVAQSPRYKIIEKRQSVAFWCNPISGHATLYWYQQILGQGPKLLIQFQNNGVVDDSQLPKDRFSAERLKGVDSTLKIQPAKLEDSAVYLCASSLAASGVYEQYFGPGTRLTVT.